Each of the 9 T cell receptor beta chains below was sequenced from the same sample in a study of relationships among human T cell subsets. The T cell receptor alpha and beta CDR3 regions were amplified from mRNA by semiquantitative ARM-PCR. ARM-PCR used tagged nested gene-specific primers, then communal superprimers for exponential amplification. TCRdb ran MiXCR on the multiplex PCR reads and lists one entry per CDR3 protein. The repertoire consists of 13,000 or so distinct CDR3 sequences, with about 67% occurring once and the leading ten covering about 27%. Bead selections for CD25, CD56 and CD294 left a flow-through collected as Th1 cells. The sequencing input was CD4+ Th1 cells sorted from blood. Every receptor here comes from a man aged 35-49 years in good health.

The V gene is TRBV2, the J gene TRBJ2-5; either TRBD1 or TRBD2 may supply D (5 bases each). The ends were cut back, 6 bases at V and 2 bases at J, with 10 bases in the middle. CDR3 length equals 13 residues. Germline lookup yields CDR1 SNHLY and CDR2 FYNNEI. For the CDR3, the DNA is TGTGCCAGCAGCGGGACCCGACAAGAGACCCAGTACTTC. Its protein product is CASSGTRQETQYF.

The chain couples TRBV11-2 to TRBJ2-1; D call uncertain. Germline-derived CDR1 and CDR2 are SGHAT and FQNNGV. This CDR3 has 13 amino acids. V lost 4 bases to trimming and J lost 12 bases, with 16 bases between them. CDR3 amino acids: CASSSMAQLLQFF. In DNA, the CDR3 is TGTGCCAGCAGCTCCATGGCCCAGTTGTTGCAGTTCTTC.

V usage is TRBV12-3 or TRBV12-4 and J usage is TRBJ2-7; D might be TRBD1 (6 bases). Between the trimmed V and J ends, which lost 6 bases and 2 bases, there was a span of 14 bases. There are 14 residues in the CDR3. The CDR3 region is CASSRLQGTYEQYF. The CDR3 coding sequence is TGTGCCAGCAGCCGTTTACAGGGAACCTACGAGCAGTACTTC.

The J gene is TRBJ1-1, the V gene TRBV12-3 or TRBV12-4; no reliable D call. Trimming took off 1 base at V and 3 bases at J, with 6 bases between the two ends. The CDR3 covers 13 residues. The CDR3 spells CASSLERDTEAFF. The CDR3 nucleotides read TGTGCCAGCAGTTTAGAAAGGGACACTGAAGCTTTCTTT.

This clonotype was seen a few times. The rearrangement links TRBV11-3 to TRBJ2-3; possible D gene TRBD2, 5 bases. With 4 bases removed from V and 0 bases from J, the gap between germline ends came to 14 bases. This CDR3 comprises 16 residues. Germline V gene lookup returns CDR1 SGHNT and CDR2 YENEEA. CDR3 residues: CASSSQSGSSTDTQYF. The CDR3 DNA reads as TGTGCCAGCAGCTCCCAGAGCGGATCTAGCACAGATACGCAGTATTTT.

The chain uses TRBV4-1 and TRBJ1-3, with TRBD1 identical over 7 bases. This CDR3 region has 17 residues. Germline V CDR1 and CDR2: MGHRA, YSYEKL. The J segment lost 2 bases and the V segment lost 3 bases, leaving 10 bases of the junction unmatched. The CDR3 sequence: CASSQVDRVVAGNTIYF. In nucleotides, the CDR3 is TGCGCCAGCAGCCAGGTCGACAGGGTCGTCGCTGGAAACACCATATATTTT.

This clonotype appeared a few times. The CDR3, as DNA: TGCGCCAGCAGCCCATGGACTAGCGGGAGTAACAATGAGCAGTTCTTC. It encodes CASSPWTSGSNNEQFF. The V gene is TRBV5-1, the J gene TRBJ2-1; TRBD2 aligns across 13 bases. The CDR3 totals 16 residues. CDR1 is SGHRS and CDR2 is YFSETQ in the germline V gene. Trimming took 4 bases from V and 5 from J; bases not matched to a gene: 6.

This clonotype has a handful of counts. The genes are TRBV11-3 and TRBJ2-5; the match to TRBD1 covers 11 bases. This CDR3 has 16 amino acids. With 3 bases clipped from V and 1 base from J, the junction kept 4 bases outside the gene matches. Germline lookup yields CDR1 SGHNT and CDR2 YENEEA. This CDR3 is CASSFRDRGGQETQYF. The CDR3 region has the DNA TGTGCCAGCAGCTTTCGGGACAGGGGGGGCCAAGAGACCCAGTACTTC.

Remarks on this clonotype: A much larger clonotype is one base distant, so this may be a read error. The V gene is TRBV11-2, the J gene TRBJ1-1; possible D gene TRBD1, 6 bases. Germline CDR1 SGHAT, CDR2 FQNNGV. CDR3 length equals 15 residues. The DNA of the CDR3 is TGTGCCAGCAGCTCTCTGTCTAGACAGGCGAGTGAAGCTTCCTTT. This gives the protein CASSSLSRQASEASF.